This entry describes one TCR beta chain. Which antigen it targets is not known. The record has no base qualities; no much larger clone is one base away. This entry belongs to a study of blood T cell repertoires in COVID-19 (dated by TCRdb to 2019 to 2021). Notes on the research overall: Collaborator samples came from the United States, Italy and Spain and covered acute and convalescent phases of COVID-19. The repertoires were released in a freely available public database intended as a resource for research on the immune response to SARS-CoV-2. Deeply sampled blood TCRbeta repertoires from subjects exposed to, actively infected with, or recovered from COVID-19 were included in the dataset. The material from the prospective study consisted of cDNA or gDNA derived from T cells, B-cell-depleted T cells, or PBMCs. Samples were obtained from the ongoing ImmuneRACE study (first 160 participants) and from about 1,300 subjects provided by 6 global collaborators. Where available, HLA class I and class II types were obtained from metadata supplied by the sample provider rather than from assay-based typing. Nearly every sample came with metadata listing a de-identified subject ID, COVID-19 status, age in years and sex.

Broader findings and caveats from the paper: How much clinical and demographic metadata was included differed by source and by participant, and the metadata was provided uncurated.

Taken from the germline V gene, the CDR1 and CDR2 loops are SGHRS and YFSETQ. Measured from the cysteine to the phenylalanine, the CDR3 is 15 residues long. This entry keeps only the CDR3 DNA: 45 bases, framed from base 1. V is trimmed back by 4 bases and J by 8 bases, and the junction contains 9 bases that no gene match accounts for. One collaborating source in Seattle enrolled patients while the patients were actively infected and followed the patients over time throughout the course of disease. Collaborating institutions collected whole blood in K2EDTA tubes following their own protocols. For TCRbeta analysis, collaborators shipped samples as frozen whole blood, isolated PBMCs, or DNA extracted from either of those sample types. TCRbeta CDR3 regions were amplified from genomic DNA by means of the immunoSEQ Assay, a bias-controlled multiplex PCR. The published analysis was carried out like this. Nucleated cell counts per sample were estimated from amplification of reference gene primers within the assay. To quantify the absolute abundance of each unique TCRbeta CDR3 rearrangement, sequence reads were collapsed and filtered. For each sample, productive Simpson clonality was calculated as the square root of Simpson's diversity index over productive rearrangements. The immuneACCESS repertoire file appears here via TCRdb, limited to in-frame rearrangements. These files lack a portion of the clones; in checked studies, under half of the deficit traces to unresolved V genes, and the cause of the others is not known. V and J calls and clone size are those listed in that table; D and trimming were worked out from the DNA. The sample yields more than 300,000 clones; approximately 87% were counted once. The ten most abundant clones make up nearly 6.5% of the sample.

The chain couples TRBV5-1 to TRBJ1-4; 9 central nucleotides agree with TRBD1. The sample taken for sequencing was peripheral blood. This TCR was recovered from a woman aged 50 to 60 with COVID-19, enrolled during active disease. The CDR3 region: CASSGGGTGQEKLFF. In nucleotide form, the sequence is TGCGCCAGCAGCGGGGGCGGGACAGGGCAAGAAAAACTGTTTTTT.